This entry concerns a single TCR beta chain. No antigen is known for it. Sequenced by immunoSEQ multiplex PCR; TCRdb stores in-frame clones only, minus some. Counted here are tens of thousands of clones, approximately 92% occurring once; the ten biggest clones make up approximately 0.94%. The CDR3 spans 13 residues. J gave up 4 bases and V 6 bases, and 6 bases lay outside the gene matches. Germline CDR1 is SQVTM and CDR2 is ANQGSEA. These data originate in a study of OX40 agonist ivuxolimab in advanced cancers. About the study: Anti-PD-1, anti-PD-L1 or anti-CTLA-4 therapy given earlier was allowed, and 35% to 50% had some. Partial responses were achieved by three patients, one with hepatocellular carcinoma and two with cutaneous melanoma.

Notes on the study in general: Some of the lowest clonal expansion was seen in partial responders at 0.1-3.0 mg/kg.

The chain carries TRBV29-1 and TRBJ2-1; TRBD1 aligns across 7 bases. Sequenced here: CD4+ or CD8+ T cells sorted from blood, sampled in a trial of the OX40 agonist ivuxolimab. This clonotype was obtained from an adult with an advanced solid tumor such as melanoma, head and neck, liver or kidney cancer. The CDR3 protein is CSVGDSVYNEQFF. In DNA form, the CDR3 reads TGCAGCGTCGGGGACAGTGTTTACAATGAGCAGTTCTTC.